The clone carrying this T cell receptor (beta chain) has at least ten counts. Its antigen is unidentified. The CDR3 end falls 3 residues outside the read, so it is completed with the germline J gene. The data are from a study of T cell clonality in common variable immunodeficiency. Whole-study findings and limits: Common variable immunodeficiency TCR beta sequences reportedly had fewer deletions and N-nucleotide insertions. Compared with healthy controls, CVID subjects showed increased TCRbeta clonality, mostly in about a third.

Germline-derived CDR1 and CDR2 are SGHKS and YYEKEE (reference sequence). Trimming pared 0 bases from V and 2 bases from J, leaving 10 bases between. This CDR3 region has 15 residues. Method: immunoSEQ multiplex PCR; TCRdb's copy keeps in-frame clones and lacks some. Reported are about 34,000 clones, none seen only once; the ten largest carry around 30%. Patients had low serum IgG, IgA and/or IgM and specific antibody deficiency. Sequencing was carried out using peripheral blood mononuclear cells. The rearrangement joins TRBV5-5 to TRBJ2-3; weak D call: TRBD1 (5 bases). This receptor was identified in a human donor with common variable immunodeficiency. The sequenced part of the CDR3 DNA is TGTGCCAGCAGCTTGGGGACATTTACCACAGATACG. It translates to CASSLGTFTTDT. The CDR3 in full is CASSLGTFTTDTQYF.